This TCR beta chain came from a study of T cells in Graves' hyperthyroidism and ophthalmopathy. Subjects aged 18 to 65 presented with newly diagnosed hyperthyroidism of less than 2 months' duration. Exclusion criteria comprised uncontrolled infection, other autoimmune disease, pregnancy or lactation. The CDR3 extends over 15 amino acids. Germline V gene lookup returns CDR1 MDHEN and CDR2 SYDVKM. V was pared by 6 bases and J by 5 bases, with 16 bases between. Ten or more counts support this clonotype. Its antigen is as yet unknown. Study findings and constraints: With a median lead of around 6.7 months before onset, the model predicted ophthalmopathy. Most thyroid clonotypes that were expanded above 0.001 also turned up in blood.

Amplification yielded TCR beta CDR3 regions, with RNA transcripts as the source. First-round RT-PCR with HTBI primers amplified the TCR CDR3 region. In TCRdb, the multiplex PCR reads were re-called with MiXCR into one record per CDR3 protein. The data contain over 650,000 distinct CDR3 sequences, 15% to 20% of them singletons. This sequence originates from a man in his late teens or twenties with Graves' hyperthyroidism. The chain employs TRBV28 and TRBJ1-4; D possibly corresponds to TRBD1 (5 bases). The sequencing input was blood. CDR3 nucleotide sequence: TGTGCCAGCAGCTACTCCGAAGGGGCAAATGAAAAACTGTTTTTT. Its protein is CASSYSEGANEKLFF.